One and the same sample provided the 9 T cell receptor beta chains below, sequenced in a study of a mutant IDH1 vaccine in newly diagnosed glioma. The time point was: week 35, safety follow-up. A single vaccine dose contained 300 ug of mutant IDH1 20-mer peptide, and topical imiquimod was used with it. The data were produced by immunoSEQ multiplex PCR, yet TCRdb's version contains in-frame clones alone and is incomplete. Among more than 60,000 clones, about 73% were seen once, and the ten largest hold 4.7%. These receptors are not linked to any known antigen. This specimen was PBMCs, taken from a glioma patient whose treatment included an IDH1 peptide vaccine. These receptors all come from a man in his fifties with glioma.

This clone has a single count. The chain employs TRBV7-8 and TRBJ1-2; TRBD1 aligns across 9 bases. Germline values: CDR1 SGHVS, CDR2 FQNEAQ. V lost 5 bases, J lost 4 bases, and 8 bases stayed unmatched. This CDR3 spans 15 amino acids. CDR3 nucleotides: TGTGCCAGCAGCCCCCGGACAGGGGTTGGCTATGGCTACACCTTC. It codes for CASSPRTGVGYGYTF. Complete variable domain (other parts from reference TRBV7-8 and TRBJ1-2): GAGVSQSPRYKVAKRGQDVALRCDPISGHVSLFWYQQALGQGPEFLTYFQNEAQLDKSGLPSDRFFAERPEGSVSTLKIQRTQQEDSAVYLCASSPRTGVGYGYTFGSGTRLTVV.

This clone was recorded once. The chain links TRBV5-1 to TRBJ2-6; D possibly corresponds to TRBD1 (6 bases). The CDR3 runs to 16 residues. Trimming removed 0 bases from V and 2 bases from J, with 9 bases in between. Germline V gene data show CDR1 as SGHRS and CDR2 as YFSETQ. CDR3 in amino acids: CASSLGQGPGANVLTF. The CDR3 DNA follows: TGCGCCAGCAGCTTGGGTCAGGGGCCTGGGGCCAACGTCCTGACTTTC.

This clone was found once. The V and J genes are TRBV5-6 and TRBJ2-3; TRBD1 matches at 9 bases. Trimming at V came to 5 bases and at J to 5 bases, leaving 9 bases not matched to a gene. This CDR3 is 15 amino acids long. Per germline, CDR1 SGHDT and CDR2 YYEEEE. As DNA, the CDR3 is TGTGCCAGCAGGGAACAGGGGGCCGGTAAAGATACGCAGTATTTT. It yields the protein CASREQGAGKDTQYF.

This chain uses TRBV7-2 with TRBJ2-3; D is tentatively TRBD1 or TRBD2 (5 bases each). Germline-derived CDR1 and CDR2 are SGHTA and FQGNSA. Trimming took off 5 bases at V and 1 base at J, with 7 bases between the two ends. The CDR3 has 13 amino acids. The CDR3 region is CASSRDRTDTQYF. CDR3 in DNA: TGTGCCAGCAGCCGGGACCGCACAGATACGCAGTATTTT. Full variable domain (missing parts from reference TRBV7-2 and TRBJ2-3): GAGVSQSPSNKVTEKGKDVELRCDPISGHTALYWYRQSLGQGLEFLIYFQGNSAPDKSGLPSDRFSAERTGGSVSTLTIQRTQQEDSAVYLCASSRDRTDTQYFGPGTRLTVL.

This clone occurred a few times. CDR3 coding DNA: TGTGCCAGCAGCCAACTGACTGGTTCACCCCTCCACTTT. Protein: CASSQLTGSPLHF. This sequence joins TRBV4-2 and TRBJ1-6; D call uncertain. Germline values: CDR1 LGHNA, CDR2 YNFKEQ. The CDR3 length is 13 residues. Between the trimmed V and J ends, which lost 2 bases and 9 bases, there was a span of 8 bases.

The rearrangement joins TRBV6-4 to TRBJ2-3; possibly TRBD1 or TRBD2 for D (5 bases each). CDR1 is MRHNA, CDR2 SNTAGT, per germline. The length of the CDR3 is 15 residues. V was shortened by 0 bases and J by 2 bases, with 9 bases between the two germline ends. DNA of the CDR3: TGTGCCAGCAGTGACTCTATAGGGACCACAGATACGCAGTATTTT. It yields the protein CASSDSIGTTDTQYF.

The rearrangement joins TRBV7-8 to TRBJ1-1, with 9 nucleotides matching TRBD1. Trimming took 5 bases from V and 11 from J; bases not matched to a gene: 9. The germline V gene has CDR1 SGHVS and CDR2 FQNEAQ. CDR3 length: 13 amino acids. The DNA for the CDR3 is TGTGCCAGCAGCCCGGGCTGGGACAGGGAGGCTTTCTTT. As protein: CASSPGWDREAFF.

By frequency in the sample, this clone is medium-sized. This chain uses TRBV29-1 with TRBJ2-7; 7 bases map to TRBD1. The CDR3 is 15 amino acids. Germline-derived CDR1 and CDR2 are SQVTM and ANQGSEA. V lost 1 base to trimming and J lost 2 bases; unmatched junction nucleotides: 8. CDR3 amino acids: CSVEVERDRAYEQYF. The DNA for the CDR3 is TGCAGCGTTGAAGTGGAAAGGGACAGAGCCTACGAGCAGTACTTC.

The rearrangement uses TRBV7-9 and TRBJ1-2, with a tentative D call TRBD1 (5 bases). The V end was cut by 5 bases, the J end by 4 bases, with 14 bases between. The CDR3 sequence is 14 residues long. In germline, CDR1 is SEHNR, CDR2 FQNEAQ (reference sequence). CDR3 amino acids: CASSPRGKGYGYTF. The CDR3 DNA sequence: TGTGCCAGCAGCCCAAGGGGTAAGGGCTATGGCTACACCTTC.